This T cell receptor beta chain emerged from a study of T cells in Graves' hyperthyroidism and ophthalmopathy. This clonotype showed up many times. Germline V CDR1 and CDR2: SGHNT, YENEEA. This CDR3 has 18 residues. The ends lost 6 bases at V and 8 bases at J; junction bases unmatched: 18. Aged 18 to 65, the patients had hyperthyroidism that was newly diagnosed and had lasted under 2 months. Each 10 ml fresh peripheral blood draw supplied the PBMCs. TCR beta CDR3 region amplification was performed from RNA transcripts. The HTBI set primed first-round TCR CDR3 RT-PCR. From the multiplex PCR reads, TCRdb called clonotypes with MiXCR, one entry per CDR3 protein. Among some 700,000 distinct CDR3 sequences, approximately 15% were seen once, and the ten largest hold 15%.

The receptor's source is a man in his fifties or sixties with Graves' hyperthyroidism. The specimen sequenced was blood. The chain uses TRBV11-3 and TRBJ2-1, with 11 bases aligning to TRBD2. CDR3 region: CASRPTSGTTARMDEQFF. CDR3 nucleotides: TGTGCCAGCAGACCGACTAGCGGGACAACCGCCCGGATGGATGAGCAGTTCTTC.